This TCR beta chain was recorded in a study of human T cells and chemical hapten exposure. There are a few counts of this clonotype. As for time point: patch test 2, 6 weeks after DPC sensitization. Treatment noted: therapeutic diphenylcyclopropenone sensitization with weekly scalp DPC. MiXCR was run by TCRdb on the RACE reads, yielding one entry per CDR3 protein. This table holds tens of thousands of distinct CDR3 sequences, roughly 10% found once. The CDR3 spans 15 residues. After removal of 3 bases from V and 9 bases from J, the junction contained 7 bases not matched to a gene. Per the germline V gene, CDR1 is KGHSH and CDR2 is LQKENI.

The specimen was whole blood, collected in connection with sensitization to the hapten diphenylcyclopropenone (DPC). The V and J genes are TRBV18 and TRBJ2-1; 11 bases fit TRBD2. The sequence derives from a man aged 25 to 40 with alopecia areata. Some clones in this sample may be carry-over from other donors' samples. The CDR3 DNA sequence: TGTGCCAGCTCACCCGGGCTAGCGGGAGGAGGTGAGCAGTTCTTC. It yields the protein CASSPGLAGGGEQFF.